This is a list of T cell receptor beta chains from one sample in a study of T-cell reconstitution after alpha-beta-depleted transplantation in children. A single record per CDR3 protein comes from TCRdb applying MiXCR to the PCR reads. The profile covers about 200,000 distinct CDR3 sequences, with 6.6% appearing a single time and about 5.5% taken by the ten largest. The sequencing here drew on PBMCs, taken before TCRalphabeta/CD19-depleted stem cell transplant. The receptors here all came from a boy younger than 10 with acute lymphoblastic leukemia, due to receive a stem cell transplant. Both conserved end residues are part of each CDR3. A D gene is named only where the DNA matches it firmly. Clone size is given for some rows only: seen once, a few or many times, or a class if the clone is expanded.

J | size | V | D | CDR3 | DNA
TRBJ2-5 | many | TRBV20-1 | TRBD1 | CSAETGGETQYF | TGCAGTGCGGAGACAGGGGGGGAGACCCAGTACTTC
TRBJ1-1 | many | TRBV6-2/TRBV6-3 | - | CASSVRGRETEAFF | TGTGCCAGCAGCGTCAGGGGACGGGAGACTGAAGCTTTCTTT
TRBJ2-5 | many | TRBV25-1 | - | CASSGPGLQETQYF | TGTGCCAGCAGTGGACCGGGACTCCAAGAGACCCAGTACTTC
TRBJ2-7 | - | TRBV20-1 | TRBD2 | CSASAGTSGLYEQYF | TGCAGTGCTAGTGCCGGGACTAGCGGTCTATACGAGCAGTACTTC
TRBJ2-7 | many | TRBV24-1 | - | CATRQSYEQYF | TGTGCCACCAGACAGTCCTACGAGCAGTACTTC
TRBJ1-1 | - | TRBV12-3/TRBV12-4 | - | CASSYRSPLNTEAFF | TGTGCCAGCAGTTATCGATCGCCGTTGAACACTGAAGCTTTCTTT
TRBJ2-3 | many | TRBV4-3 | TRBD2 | CASSQQRGRTDTQYF | TGCGCCAGCAGCCAGCAGCGGGGGCGCACAGATACGCAGTATTTT
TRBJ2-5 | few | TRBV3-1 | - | CASSPREETQYF | TGTGCCAGCAGCCCCCGAGAGGAGACCCAGTACTTC
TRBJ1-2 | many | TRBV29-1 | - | CSVEDRGSGAHFYGYTF | TGCAGCGTTGAAGATCGGGGGTCCGGAGCCCACTTTTATGGCTACACCTTC
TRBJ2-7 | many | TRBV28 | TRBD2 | CASSLGGPTSGRIYEQYF | TGTGCCAGCAGTTTAGGGGGACCCACTAGCGGGAGGATCTACGAGCAGTACTTC
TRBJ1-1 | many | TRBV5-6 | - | CASSLAAQTEAFF | TGTGCCAGCAGCTTGGCCGCACAAACTGAAGCTTTCTTT
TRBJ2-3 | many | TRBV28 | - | CASSLKRATDTQYF | TGTGCCAGCAGTTTAAAGCGGGCTACAGATACGCAGTATTTT
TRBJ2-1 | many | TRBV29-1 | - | CSDDRVAGANNEQFF | TGCAGCGATGACAGGGTGGCGGGGGCTAACAATGAGCAGTTCTTC
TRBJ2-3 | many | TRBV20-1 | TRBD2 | CSARMRGEDTQYF | TGCAGTGCTAGAATGCGGGGGGAGGATACGCAGTATTTT
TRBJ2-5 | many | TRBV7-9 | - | CASSFLSQETQYF | TGTGCCAGCAGCTTCTTAAGTCAAGAGACCCAGTACTTC
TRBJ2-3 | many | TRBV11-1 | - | CASSRQSLDYSAPDTQYF | TGTGCCAGCAGCAGACAGAGCCTGGACTATTCGGCCCCAGATACGCAGTATTTT
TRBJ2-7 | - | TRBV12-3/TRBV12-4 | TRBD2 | CASSPGLAGVRAYEQYF | TGTGCCAGCAGCCCCGGACTAGCGGGAGTTAGGGCCTACGAGCAGTACTTC
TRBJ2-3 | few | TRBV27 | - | CASSLSVRDTQYF | TGTGCCAGCAGTTTATCGGTACGAGATACGCAGTATTTT
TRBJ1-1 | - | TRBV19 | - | CASGSGQAFF | TGTGCCAGTGGCTCCGGACAAGCTTTCTTT
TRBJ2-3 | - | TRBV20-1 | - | CSEKGLTRDTQYF | TGCAGCGAAAAGGGACTTACCCGGGATACGCAGTATTTT
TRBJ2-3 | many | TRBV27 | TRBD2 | CASSLSSGVGGDTQYF | TGTGCCAGCAGTTTATCCAGCGGGGTAGGCGGGGATACGCAGTATTTT
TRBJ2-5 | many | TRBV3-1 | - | CASSQERRFIGTQYF | TGTGCCAGCAGCCAAGAGCGGCGGTTTATTGGGACCCAGTACTTC
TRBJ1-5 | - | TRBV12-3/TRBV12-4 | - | CASRWTADNQPQHF | TGTGCCAGCAGATGGACAGCCGACAATCAGCCCCAGCATTTT
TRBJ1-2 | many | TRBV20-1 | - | CSARETGANYGYTF | TGCAGTGCTAGGGAGACAGGAGCTAACTATGGCTACACCTTC
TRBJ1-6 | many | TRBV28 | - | CASSLVGQGGYPLHF | TGTGCCAGCAGTTTAGTAGGGCAGGGCGGGTATCCCCTCCACTTT
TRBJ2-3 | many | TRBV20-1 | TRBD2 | CSAREYAGGPDTQYF | TGCAGTGCTAGAGAGTACGCGGGGGGGCCAGATACGCAGTATTTT
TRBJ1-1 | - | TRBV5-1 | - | CASSFYGFSEAFF | TGCGCCAGCAGCTTTTATGGGTTTTCCGAAGCTTTCTTT
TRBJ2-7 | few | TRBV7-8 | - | CASSSDLLAETSYEQYF | TGTGCCAGCAGCTCGGACCTGTTAGCGGAGACCTCCTACGAGCAGTACTTC
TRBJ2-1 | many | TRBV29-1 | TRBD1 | CSGGQGTGEQFF | TGCAGTGGGGGACAGGGGACAGGTGAGCAGTTCTTC
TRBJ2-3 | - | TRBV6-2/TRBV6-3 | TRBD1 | CASSYDRGGTDTQYF | TGTGCCAGCAGTTATGACAGGGGCGGCACAGATACGCAGTATTTT
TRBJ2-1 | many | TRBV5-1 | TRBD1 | CASSIGQGAYNEQFF | TGCGCCAGCAGCATCGGACAGGGGGCATACAATGAGCAGTTCTTC
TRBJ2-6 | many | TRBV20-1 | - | CSARAGANVLTF | TGCAGTGCTAGGGCTGGGGCCAACGTCCTGACTTTC
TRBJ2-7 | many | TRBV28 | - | CASCRVSGEQYF | TGTGCCAGCTGCAGGGTGTCAGGAGAGCAGTACTTC
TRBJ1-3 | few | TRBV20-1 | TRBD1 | CSARDRGQSGTSGNTIYF | TGCAGTGCTAGAGATCGGGGACAGTCAGGAACCTCTGGAAACACCATATATTTT
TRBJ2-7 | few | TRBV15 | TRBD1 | CATYDRGRDEQYF | TGTGCCACCTACGACAGGGGGCGGGACGAGCAGTACTTC
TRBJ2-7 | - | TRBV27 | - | CAMTAGDYEQYF | TGTGCCATGACAGCAGGAGACTACGAGCAGTACTTC
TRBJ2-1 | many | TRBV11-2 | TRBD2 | CASSPFGGRAGNEQFF | TGTGCCAGCAGCCCATTCGGCGGGAGGGCAGGGAATGAGCAGTTCTTC
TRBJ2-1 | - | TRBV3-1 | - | CASSQPTGQVDEQFF | TGTGCCAGCAGCCAACCGACCGGACAAGTCGATGAGCAGTTCTTC
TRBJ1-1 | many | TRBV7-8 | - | CASSLAGSAYTEAFF | TGTGCCAGCAGCTTAGCTGGATCAGCTTACACTGAAGCTTTCTTT
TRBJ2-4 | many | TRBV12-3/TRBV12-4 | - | CASSSRQTFAKNIQYF | TGTGCCAGCAGTTCTAGGCAAACCTTTGCCAAAAACATTCAGTACTTC
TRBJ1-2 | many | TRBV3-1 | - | CASSPKDGVNYGYTF | TGTGCCAGCAGCCCAAAGGACGGAGTCAACTATGGCTACACCTTC
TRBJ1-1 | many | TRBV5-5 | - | CASSLHGIEAFF | TGTGCCAGCAGCTTGCACGGGATTGAAGCTTTCTTT
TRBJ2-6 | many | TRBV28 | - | CASTGGPGANVLTF | TGTGCCAGCACCGGAGGGCCTGGGGCCAACGTCCTGACTTTC
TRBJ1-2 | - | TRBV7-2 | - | CASSLGDTNYGYTF | TGTGCCAGCAGCTTAGGCGACACCAACTATGGCTACACCTTC
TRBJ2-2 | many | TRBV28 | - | CASSPQYSWTGELFF | TGTGCCAGCAGTCCTCAATATTCCTGGACCGGGGAGCTGTTTTTT
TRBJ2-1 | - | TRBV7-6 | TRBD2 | CASRERGGLVEQFF | TGTGCCAGCAGGGAGCGGGGGGGCCTTGTTGAGCAGTTCTTC
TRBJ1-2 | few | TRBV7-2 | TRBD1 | CASSFAPGQGHYGYTF | TGTGCCAGCAGCTTTGCTCCGGGACAGGGCCACTATGGCTACACCTTC
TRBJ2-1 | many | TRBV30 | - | CARVVREGGYNEQFF | TGTGCCCGCGTTGTGCGAGAGGGGGGTTACAATGAGCAGTTCTTC
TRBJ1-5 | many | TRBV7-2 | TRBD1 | CASSLEGQVNQPQHF | TGTGCCAGCAGCTTAGAGGGACAGGTTAATCAGCCCCAGCATTTT
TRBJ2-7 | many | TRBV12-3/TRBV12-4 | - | CATLQGTYYEQYF | TGTGCCACCCTACAGGGTACATACTACGAGCAGTACTTC
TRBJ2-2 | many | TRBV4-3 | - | CASSQASYTGELFF | TGCGCCAGCAGCCAGGCTTCATACACCGGGGAGCTGTTTTTT